These 9 T cell receptor beta chains came from one sample sequenced in a study of T cell repertoires in ileal Crohn's disease. This table comes from immunoSEQ multiplex PCR, and its TCRdb copy is limited to in-frame clones, with some not included. The sample includes about 17,000 clones, 50% to 75% of them seen just once. The sequencing input was ileal tissue. Receptors originate from an adult with Crohn's disease.

The chain combines TRBV5-1 with TRBJ2-1; D may be TRBD1 (6 bases). Trimming pared 3 bases from V and 4 bases from J, leaving 14 bases between. Looked up from germline, CDR1 is SGHRS and CDR2 is YFSETQ. This CDR3 has 15 amino acids. DNA of the CDR3: TGCGCCAGCAGCTCGACCACTACAGGGTACAATGAGCAGTTCTTC. Protein: CASSSTTTGYNEQFF.

The chain carries TRBV7-2 and TRBJ2-7, with TRBD2 matching over 11 bases. The CDR3 spans 16 residues. Germline trimming cut 5 bases from V and 0 bases from J; bases unmatched to any gene: 6. The germline V gene encodes CDR1 SGHTA and CDR2 FQGNSA. CDR3 in amino acids: CASSPGTSGYSYEQYF. CDR3 bases: TGTGCCAGCAGCCCAGGGACTAGCGGATACTCCTACGAGCAGTACTTC. Full variable domain (missing parts from reference TRBV7-2 and TRBJ2-7): GAGVSQSPSNKVTEKGKDVELRCDPISGHTALYWYRQSLGQGLEFLIYFQGNSAPDKSGLPSDRFSAERTGGSVSTLTIQRTQQEDSAVYLCASSPGTSGYSYEQYFGPGTRLTVT.

This clone has only one observation. The rearrangement joins TRBV18 to TRBJ2-7; TRBD2 agrees at 14 bases. Germline values: CDR1 KGHSH, CDR2 LQKENI. V was clipped by 8 bases and J by 5 bases; unmatched bases: 11. The length of the CDR3 is 16 residues. This CDR3 is CASRKLPGLAGDEQYF. The DNA of the CDR3 is TGTGCCAGCCGAAAATTACCGGGACTAGCGGGAGACGAGCAGTACTTC.

This clone showed up just once. CDR3 bases: TGTGCCAGCAGCTTGCGGCCTTGGGGCCATGAGCAGTTCTTC. Amino acid sequence: CASSLRPWGHEQFF. The gene calls are TRBV11-3 and TRBJ2-1; D may be TRBD1 (5 bases). V gave up 3 bases and J gave up 8 bases, with 14 bases separating them. CDR3 length: 14 residues. Germline V gene data show CDR1 as SGHNT and CDR2 as YENEEA.

This chain connects TRBV6-6 to TRBJ1-4; D is perhaps TRBD1 (5 bases). The germline V gene has CDR1 MNHNY and CDR2 SVGAGI (reference sequence). This CDR3 comprises 14 residues. V gave up 2 bases and J gave up 2 bases, with 6 bases separating them. The CDR3 DNA follows: TGTGCCAGCAGTTACGGGGGGACTAATGAAAAACTGTTTTTT. Its translation: CASSYGGTNEKLFF.

A few counts support this clone. J is TRBJ2-7 and V is TRBV5-1, with D possibly matching TRBD2 (5 bases). Trimming cost V 4 bases and J 2 bases, with 16 bases left between them. Germline V CDR1 and CDR2: SGHRS, YFSETQ. CDR3 length: 15 residues. The CDR3 loop reads CASSPRSGSAYEQYF. DNA for the CDR3: TGCGCCAGCAGCCCCCGATCGGGATCTGCCTACGAGCAGTACTTC.

The sample holds a few counts of this clone. Other DNA sequences from this sample encode an identical CDR3 as well. V usage is TRBV30 and J usage is TRBJ1-5; tentative D call: TRBD1 (5 bases). CDR1 is GTSNPN and CDR2 is SVGIG in the germline V gene (reference sequence). Trimming removed 4 bases at V and 3 bases at J, with 10 bases between. This CDR3 region has 13 residues. The CDR3 sequence: CAWTRGNNQPQHF. The CDR3 coding sequence is TGTGCCTGGACTCGGGGGAACAATCAGCCCCAGCATTTT.

This clone has a single count. This chain uses TRBV5-1 with TRBJ2-5; 7 bases fit TRBD2. V shed 0 bases, J shed 0 bases, and the junction held 5 bases outside the gene matches. Per germline, CDR1 SGHRS and CDR2 YFSETQ. The CDR3 spans 16 residues. CDR3 DNA sequence: TGCGCCAGCAGCTTGGTTGGAGCGGGATACCAAGAGACCCAGTACTTC. Translation gives CASSLVGAGYQETQYF.

V is TRBV14 and J is TRBJ2-4; 9 positions match TRBD1. The CDR3 has 16 amino acids. After removal of 4 bases from V and 2 bases from J, the junction contained 6 bases not matched to a gene. The V gene's germline CDR1 is SGHDN and CDR2 FVKESK. Here the CDR3 reads CASSRTGGPTKNIQYF. For the CDR3, the DNA is TGTGCCAGCAGCCGAACAGGGGGCCCGACCAAAAACATTCAGTACTTC.